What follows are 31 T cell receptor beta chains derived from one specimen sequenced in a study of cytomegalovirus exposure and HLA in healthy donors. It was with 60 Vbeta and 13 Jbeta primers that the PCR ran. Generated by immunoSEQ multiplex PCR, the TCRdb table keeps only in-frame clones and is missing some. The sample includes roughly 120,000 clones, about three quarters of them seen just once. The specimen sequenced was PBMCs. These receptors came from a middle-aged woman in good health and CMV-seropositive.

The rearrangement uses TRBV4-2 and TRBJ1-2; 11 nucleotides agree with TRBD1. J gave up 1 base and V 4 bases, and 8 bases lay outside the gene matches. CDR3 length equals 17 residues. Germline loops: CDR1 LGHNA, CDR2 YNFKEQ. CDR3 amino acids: CASSPRGQGAVNYGYTF. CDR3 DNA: TGTGCCAGCAGCCCCAGAGGACAGGGGGCGGTTAACTATGGCTACACCTTC.

CDR3 amino acids: CASSLLSQETQYF. The CDR3 nucleotides read TGTGCCAGCAGCCTCTTATCCCAAGAGACCCAGTACTTC. The chain joins TRBV2 to TRBJ2-5; D unresolved. Trimming stripped 6 bases from V and 1 base from J, with 9 bases between. Germline CDR1 is SNHLY and CDR2 is FYNNEI. The CDR3 is 13 residues long.

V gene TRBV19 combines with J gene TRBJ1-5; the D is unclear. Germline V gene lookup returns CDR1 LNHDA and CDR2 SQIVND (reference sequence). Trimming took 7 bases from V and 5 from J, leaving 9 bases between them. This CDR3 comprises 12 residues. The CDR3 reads CASMGLYQPQHF. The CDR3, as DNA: TGTGCCAGTATGGGCTTATATCAGCCCCAGCATTTT. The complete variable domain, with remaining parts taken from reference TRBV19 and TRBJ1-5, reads DGGITQSPKYLFRKEGQNVTLSCEQNLNHDAMYWYRQDPGQGLRLIYYSQIVNDFQKGDIAEGYSVSREKKESFPLTVTSAQKNPTAFYLCASMGLYQPQHFGDGTRLSIL.

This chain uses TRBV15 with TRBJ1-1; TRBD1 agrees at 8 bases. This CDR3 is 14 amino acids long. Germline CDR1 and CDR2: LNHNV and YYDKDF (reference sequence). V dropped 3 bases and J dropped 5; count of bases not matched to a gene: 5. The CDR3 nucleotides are TGTGCCACCAGCAGTTACAGGGGGGGAACTGAAGCTTTCTTT. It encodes CATSSYRGGTEAFF.

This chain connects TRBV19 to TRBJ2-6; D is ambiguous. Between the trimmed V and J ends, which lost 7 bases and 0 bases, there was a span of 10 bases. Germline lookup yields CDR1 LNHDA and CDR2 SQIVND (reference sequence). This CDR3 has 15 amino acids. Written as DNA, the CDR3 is TGTGCCAGTATCGACACCTACTCTGGGGCCAACGTCCTGACTTTC. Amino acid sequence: CASIDTYSGANVLTF.

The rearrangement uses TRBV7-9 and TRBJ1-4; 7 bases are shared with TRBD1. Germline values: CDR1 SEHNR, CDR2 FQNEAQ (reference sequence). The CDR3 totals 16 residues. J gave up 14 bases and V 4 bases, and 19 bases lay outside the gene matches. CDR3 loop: CASSSPEQGNQRYLFF. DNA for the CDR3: TGTGCCAGCAGCTCTCCGGAACAGGGGAACCAGCGTTACCTGTTTTTT. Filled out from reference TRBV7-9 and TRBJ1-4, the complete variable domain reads DTGVSQNPRHKITKRGQNVTFRCDPISEHNRLYWYRQTLGQGPEFLTYFQNEAQLEKSRLLSDRFSAERPKGSFSTLEIQRTEQGDSAMYLCASSSPEQGNQRYLFFGSGTQLSVL.

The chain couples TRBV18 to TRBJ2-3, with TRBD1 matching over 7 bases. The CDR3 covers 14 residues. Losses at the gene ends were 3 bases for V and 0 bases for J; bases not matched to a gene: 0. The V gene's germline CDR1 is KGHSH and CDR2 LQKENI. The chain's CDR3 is CASSPTGSTDTQYF. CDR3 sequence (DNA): TGTGCCAGCTCACCGACAGGGAGCACAGATACGCAGTATTTT.

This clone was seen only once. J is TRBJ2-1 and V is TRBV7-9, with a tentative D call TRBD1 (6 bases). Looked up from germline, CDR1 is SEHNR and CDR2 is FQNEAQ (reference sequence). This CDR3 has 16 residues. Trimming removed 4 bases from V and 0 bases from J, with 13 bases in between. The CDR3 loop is CASSSLTGLSYNEQFF. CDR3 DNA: TGTGCCAGCAGCTCTTTGACAGGACTCTCCTACAATGAGCAGTTCTTC.

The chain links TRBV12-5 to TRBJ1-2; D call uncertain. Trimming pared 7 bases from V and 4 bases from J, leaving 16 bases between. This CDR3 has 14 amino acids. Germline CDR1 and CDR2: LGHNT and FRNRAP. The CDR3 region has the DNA TGTGCTAGTGCCCGGGAATATCTGGGCTATGGCTACACCTTC. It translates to CASAREYLGYGYTF.

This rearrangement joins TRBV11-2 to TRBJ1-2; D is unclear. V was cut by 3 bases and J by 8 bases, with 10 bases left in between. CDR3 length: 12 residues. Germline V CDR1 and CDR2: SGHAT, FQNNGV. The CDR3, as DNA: TGTGCCAGCAGCTTCAACTTCGGGGGCTACACCTTC. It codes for CASSFNFGGYTF. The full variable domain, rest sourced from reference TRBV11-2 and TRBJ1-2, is EAGVAQSPRYKIIEKRQSVAFWCNPISGHATLYWYQQILGQGPKLLIQFQNNGVVDDSQLPKDRFSAERLKGVDSTLKIQPAKLEDSAVYLCASSFNFGGYTFGSGTRLTVV.

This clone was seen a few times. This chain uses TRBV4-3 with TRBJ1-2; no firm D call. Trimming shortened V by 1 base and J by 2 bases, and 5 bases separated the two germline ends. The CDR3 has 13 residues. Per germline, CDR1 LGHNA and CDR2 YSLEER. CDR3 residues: CASSQGLNYGYTF. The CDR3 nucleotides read TGCGCCAGCAGCCAAGGTCTGAACTATGGCTACACCTTC.

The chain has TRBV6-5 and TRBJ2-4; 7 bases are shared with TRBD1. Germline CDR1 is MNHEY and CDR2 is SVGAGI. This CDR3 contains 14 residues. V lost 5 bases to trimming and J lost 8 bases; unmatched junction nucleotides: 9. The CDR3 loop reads CASSPRTGRDIQYF. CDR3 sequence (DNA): TGTGCCAGCAGTCCGAGGACAGGACGGGACATTCAGTACTTC.

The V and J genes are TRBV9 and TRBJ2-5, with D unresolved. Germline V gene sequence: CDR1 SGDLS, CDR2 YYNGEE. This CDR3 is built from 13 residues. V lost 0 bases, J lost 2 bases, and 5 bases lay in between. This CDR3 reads CASSVGPQETQYF. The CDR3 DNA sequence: TGTGCCAGCAGCGTAGGGCCTCAAGAGACCCAGTACTTC.

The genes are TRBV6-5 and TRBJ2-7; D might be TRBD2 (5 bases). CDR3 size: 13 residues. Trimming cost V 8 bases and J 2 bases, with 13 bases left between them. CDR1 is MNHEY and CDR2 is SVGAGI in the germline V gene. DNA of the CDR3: TGTGCCAGCCTATCTTCGGGGACCTACGAGCAGTACTTC. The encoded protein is CASLSSGTYEQYF.

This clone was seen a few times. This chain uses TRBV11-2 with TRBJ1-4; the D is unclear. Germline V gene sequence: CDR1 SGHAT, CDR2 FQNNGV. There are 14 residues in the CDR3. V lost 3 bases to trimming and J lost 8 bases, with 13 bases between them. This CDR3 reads CASSFGYGGEKLFF. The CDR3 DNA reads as TGTGCCAGCAGCTTCGGATATGGCGGCGAAAAACTGTTTTTT.

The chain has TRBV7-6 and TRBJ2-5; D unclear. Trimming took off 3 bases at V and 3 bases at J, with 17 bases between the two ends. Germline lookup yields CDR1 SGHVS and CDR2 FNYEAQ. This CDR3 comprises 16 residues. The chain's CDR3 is CASSFGVYVSKETQYF. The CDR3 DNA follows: TGTGCCAGCAGCTTTGGTGTGTACGTCAGTAAAGAGACCCAGTACTTC.

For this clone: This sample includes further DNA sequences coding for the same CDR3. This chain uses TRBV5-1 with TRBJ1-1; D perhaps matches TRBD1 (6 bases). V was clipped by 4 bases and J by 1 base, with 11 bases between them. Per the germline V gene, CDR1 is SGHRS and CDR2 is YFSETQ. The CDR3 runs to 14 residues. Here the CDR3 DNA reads TGCGCCAGCAGCAGGCAGGGGCAGAACACTGAAGCTTTCTTT. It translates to CASSRQGQNTEAFF.

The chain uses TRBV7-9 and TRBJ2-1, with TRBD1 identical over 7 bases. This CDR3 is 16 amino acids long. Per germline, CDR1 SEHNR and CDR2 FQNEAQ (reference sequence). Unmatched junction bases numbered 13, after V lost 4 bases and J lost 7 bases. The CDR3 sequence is CASSSLGTEIQNEQFF. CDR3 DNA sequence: TGTGCCAGCAGCTCCCTCGGGACAGAAATACAGAATGAGCAGTTCTTC.

CDR3 nucleotide sequence: TGTGCTAGTGGTTTGGGTGGCGGGGGAGGCTATGGCTACACCTTC. Protein product: CASGLGGGGGYGYTF. The chain recombines TRBV12-5 with TRBJ1-2, with D perhaps matching TRBD1 (5 bases). Looked up from germline, CDR1 is LGHNT and CDR2 is FRNRAP. CDR3 length: 15 residues. V was clipped by 1 base and J by 4 bases, with 13 bases between them.

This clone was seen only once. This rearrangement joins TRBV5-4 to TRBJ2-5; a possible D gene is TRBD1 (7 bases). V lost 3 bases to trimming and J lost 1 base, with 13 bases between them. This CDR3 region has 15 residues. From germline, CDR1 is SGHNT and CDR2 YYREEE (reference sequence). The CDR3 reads CASSSGRDSQETQYF. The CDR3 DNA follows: TGTGCCAGCAGCTCGGGGCGGGACAGCCAAGAGACCCAGTACTTC. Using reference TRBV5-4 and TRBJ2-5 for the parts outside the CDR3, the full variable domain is ETGVTQSPTHLIKTRGQQVTLRCSSQSGHNTVSWYQQALGQGPQFIFQYYREEENGRGNFPPRFSGLQFPNYSSELNVNALELDDSALYLCASSSGRDSQETQYFGPGTRLLVL.

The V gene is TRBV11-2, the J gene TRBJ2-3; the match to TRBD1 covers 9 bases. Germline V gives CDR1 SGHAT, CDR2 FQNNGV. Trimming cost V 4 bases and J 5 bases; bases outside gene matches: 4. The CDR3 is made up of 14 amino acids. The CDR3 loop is CASSSRQGGDTQYF. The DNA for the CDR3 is TGTGCCAGCAGCTCGCGACAGGGGGGAGATACGCAGTATTTT.

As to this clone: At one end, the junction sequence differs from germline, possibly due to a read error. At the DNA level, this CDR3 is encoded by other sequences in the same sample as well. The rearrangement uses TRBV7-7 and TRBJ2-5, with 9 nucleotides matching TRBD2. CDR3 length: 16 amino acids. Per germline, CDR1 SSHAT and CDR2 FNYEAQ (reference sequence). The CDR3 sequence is CASSRDGAGGRETQYF. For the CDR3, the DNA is TGTGCTAGCAGTCGAGACGGGGCGGGGGGGAGGGAGACCCAGTACTTC.

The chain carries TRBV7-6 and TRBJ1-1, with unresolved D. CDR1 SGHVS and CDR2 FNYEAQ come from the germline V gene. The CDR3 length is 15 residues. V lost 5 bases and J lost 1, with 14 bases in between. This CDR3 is CASSLGRRWNTEAFF. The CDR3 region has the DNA TGTGCCAGCAGCCTAGGCCGGAGATGGAACACTGAAGCTTTCTTT.

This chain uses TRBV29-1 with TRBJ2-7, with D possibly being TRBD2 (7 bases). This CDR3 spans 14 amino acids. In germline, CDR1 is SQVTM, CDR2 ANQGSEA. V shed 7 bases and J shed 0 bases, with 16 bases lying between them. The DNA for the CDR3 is TGCAGCGCCCGGGGGGACATATACTCCTACGAGCAGTACTTC. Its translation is CSARGDIYSYEQYF.

The CDR3 reads CASNDRGGTGELFF. For the CDR3, the DNA is TGCGCCAGCAACGACAGGGGGGGCACCGGGGAGCTGTTTTTT. The chain is built from TRBV5-1 and TRBJ2-2; 9 nucleotides agree with TRBD1. Germline values: CDR1 SGHRS, CDR2 YFSETQ. This CDR3 is built from 14 residues. The V gene end was trimmed by 6 bases and the J gene end by 4 bases; junction bases not matched to a gene: 4.

For the CDR3, the DNA is TGTGCCAGTACTAAGGGGGCGTTGGGTGAAAAACTGTTTTTT. This encodes CASTKGALGEKLFF. The rearrangement links TRBV19 to TRBJ1-4; 7 bases align to TRBD1. Germline CDR1 and CDR2: LNHDA and SQIVND (reference sequence). CDR3 length: 14 residues. The V segment lost 7 bases and the J segment 7 bases; nucleotides outside the gene matches: 9.

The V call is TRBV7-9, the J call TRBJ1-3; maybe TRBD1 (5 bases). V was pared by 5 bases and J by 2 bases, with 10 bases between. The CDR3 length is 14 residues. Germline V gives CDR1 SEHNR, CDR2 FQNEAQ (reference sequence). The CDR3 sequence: CASSLSGPGNTIYF. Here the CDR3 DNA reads TGTGCCAGCAGCCTATCAGGGCCTGGAAACACCATATATTTT. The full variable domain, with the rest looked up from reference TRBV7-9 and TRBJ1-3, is DTGVSQNPRHKITKRGQNVTFRCDPISEHNRLYWYRQTLGQGPEFLTYFQNEAQLEKSRLLSDRFSAERPKGSFSTLEIQRTEQGDSAMYLCASSLSGPGNTIYFGEGSWLTVV.

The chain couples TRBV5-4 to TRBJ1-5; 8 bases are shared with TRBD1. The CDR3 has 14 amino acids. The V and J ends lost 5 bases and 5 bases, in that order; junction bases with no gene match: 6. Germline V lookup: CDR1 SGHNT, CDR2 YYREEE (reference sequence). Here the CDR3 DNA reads TGTGCCAGCAGTAATGACAGGGGCGATCAGCCCCAGCATTTT. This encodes CASSNDRGDQPQHF.

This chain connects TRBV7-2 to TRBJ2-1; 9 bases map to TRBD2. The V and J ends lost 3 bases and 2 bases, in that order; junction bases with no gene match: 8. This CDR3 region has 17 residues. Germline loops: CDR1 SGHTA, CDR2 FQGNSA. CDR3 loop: CASSFRGTSLTYNEQFF. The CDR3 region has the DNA TGTGCCAGCAGCTTCCGGGGGACTAGCCTTACCTACAATGAGCAGTTCTTC.

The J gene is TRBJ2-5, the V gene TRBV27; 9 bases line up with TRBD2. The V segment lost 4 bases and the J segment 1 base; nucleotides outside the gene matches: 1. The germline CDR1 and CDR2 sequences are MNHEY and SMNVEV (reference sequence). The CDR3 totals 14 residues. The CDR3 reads CASSSTSGQETQYF. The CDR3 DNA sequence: TGTGCCAGCAGTTCGACTAGCGGCCAAGAGACCCAGTACTTC.

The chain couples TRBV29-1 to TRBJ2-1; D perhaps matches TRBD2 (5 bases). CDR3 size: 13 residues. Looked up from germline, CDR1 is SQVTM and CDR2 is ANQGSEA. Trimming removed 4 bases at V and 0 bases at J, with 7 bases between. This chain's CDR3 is CSVAGFSYNEQFF. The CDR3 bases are TGCAGCGTTGCGGGGTTCTCCTACAATGAGCAGTTCTTC.